This TCR beta chain was sequenced during a study of CD8+CD57+ T cells in acquired aplastic anemia. Study summary: Sorted CD4+ and CD8+ cells yielded DNA averaging around 3.2 ug. Overall study results and limits: Between patients and controls, twenty-nine CD8+ CDR3 sequences were found in common.

The study profiled TCR beta VDJ and CDR3 using genomic DNA as template. TCRdb redid the calling of the reads with MiXCR, one entry per CDR3 protein. Of about 270,000 distinct CDR3 sequences in the sample, roughly 82% were seen once. This CDR3 has 15 residues. The V end was cut by 3 bases, the J end by 2 bases, with 14 bases between. CDR1 and CDR2 from the germline V gene are MGHDK and SYGVNS. A single count supports this clonotype. The antigen is undetermined. Patients sequenced had flow cytometry evidence of CD8+CD57+ cell expansion. Every one of the patients had aplastic anemia (severe, acquired). All patients were therapy-naive when blood was sampled.

The sequenced sample was sorted CD4+, CD8+, or CD8+CD57+ T cells (not recorded which) from PBMCs. This clonotype originated in a human donor with aplastic anemia. J is TRBJ2-7 and V is TRBV25-1; D assignment may be TRBD1 or TRBD2 (7 bases each). The CDR3 reads CASSEQGEGAYEQYF. The CDR3 DNA reads TGTGCCAGCAGTGAGCAGGGGGAGGGTGCCTACGAGCAGTACTTC.